The T cell receptor beta chain described here comes from a study of molecular identifiers for immune sequencing clone quantification. Study observations and caveats: Shared barcodes on identical TCR molecules could underestimate the sizes of highly expanded clones.

The ends were cut back, 4 bases at V and 0 bases at J, with 22 bases in the middle. This CDR3 is built from 20 residues. Looked up from germline, CDR1 is SEHNR and CDR2 is FQNEAQ (reference sequence). Both previously described methods and listed TCR primers were employed to make bulk TCR libraries. Via MiXCR, TCRdb re-called the PCR reads, giving one row per CDR3 protein. The sample lists hundreds of thousands of distinct CDR3 sequences; approximately 24% were seen once. Remarks on this clonotype: What it recognizes is unknown.

The sequenced material came from naive CD8+ T cells from blood, with Jurkat cell RNA spiked in. The subset denotes: FACS-sorted CD8+CD4-CCR7+CD45RA+ naive T cells. This clonotype was sampled from a human donor in good health. Some libraries in this study had Jurkat cell RNA spiked in. The J gene is TRBJ2-6, the V gene TRBV7-9; D is possibly TRBD1 (6 bases). The CDR3 nucleotides are TGTGCCAGCAGCTCACTATATCCGGGACAAGTCCTCTCTGGGGCCAACGTCCTGACTTTC. Protein product: CASSSLYPGQVLSGANVLTF.